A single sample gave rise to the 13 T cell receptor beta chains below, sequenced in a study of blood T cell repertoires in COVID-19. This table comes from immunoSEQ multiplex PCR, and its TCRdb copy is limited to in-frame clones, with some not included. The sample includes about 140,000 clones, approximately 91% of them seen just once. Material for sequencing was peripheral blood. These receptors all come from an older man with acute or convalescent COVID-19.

The chain's CDR3 is CAIRAGTGEDNEQFF. CDR3 nucleotides: TGTGCCATCAGGGCCGGGACAGGTGAAGACAATGAGCAGTTCTTC. V usage is TRBV10-3 and J usage is TRBJ2-1, with 8 bases identical to TRBD1. The V gene end was trimmed by 6 bases and the J gene end by 5 bases; junction bases not matched to a gene: 9. The CDR3 runs 15 residues. Germline V gene data show CDR1 as ENHRY and CDR2 as SYGVKD.

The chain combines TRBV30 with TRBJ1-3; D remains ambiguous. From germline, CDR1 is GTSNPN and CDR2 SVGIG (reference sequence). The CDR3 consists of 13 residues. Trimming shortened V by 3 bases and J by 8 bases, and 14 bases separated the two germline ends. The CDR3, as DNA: TGTGCCTGGAGAGGCGGGAGTTGGGACACCATATATTTT. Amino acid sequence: CAWRGGSWDTIYF.

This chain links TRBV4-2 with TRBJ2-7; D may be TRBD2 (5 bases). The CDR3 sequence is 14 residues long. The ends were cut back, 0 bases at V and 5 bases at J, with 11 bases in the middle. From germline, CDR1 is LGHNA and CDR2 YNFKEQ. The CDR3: CASSQDRLRDEQYF. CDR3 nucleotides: TGTGCCAGCAGCCAAGATAGGTTGAGGGACGAGCAGTACTTC.

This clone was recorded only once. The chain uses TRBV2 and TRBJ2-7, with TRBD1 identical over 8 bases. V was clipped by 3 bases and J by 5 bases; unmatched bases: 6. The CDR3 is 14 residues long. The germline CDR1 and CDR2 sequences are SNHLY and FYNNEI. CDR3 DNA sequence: TGTGCCAGCAGTGAGGGACAGGTTCTCAACGAGCAGTACTTC. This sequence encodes CASSEGQVLNEQYF.

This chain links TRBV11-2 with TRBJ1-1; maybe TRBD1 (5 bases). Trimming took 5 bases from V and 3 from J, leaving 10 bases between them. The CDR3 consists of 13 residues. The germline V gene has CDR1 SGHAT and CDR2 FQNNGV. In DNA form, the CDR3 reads TGTGCCAGCAGCAGTGGGGGGGACACTGAAGCTTTCTTT. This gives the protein CASSSGGDTEAFF.

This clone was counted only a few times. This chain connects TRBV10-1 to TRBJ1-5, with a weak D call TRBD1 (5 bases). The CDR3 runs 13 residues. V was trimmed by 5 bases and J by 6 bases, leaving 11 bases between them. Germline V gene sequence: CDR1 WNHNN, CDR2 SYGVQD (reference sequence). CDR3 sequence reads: CASSTGLGQPQHF. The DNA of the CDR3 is TGCGCCAGCAGTACGGGACTGGGTCAGCCCCAGCATTTT.

The DNA for the CDR3 is TGTGCCAGCAGCGCCTCGGGAGGGAATCAGCCCCAGCATTTT. Translation: CASSASGGNQPQHF. The chain couples TRBV6-5 to TRBJ1-5, with no clear D. CDR1 and CDR2 (germline): MNHEY, SVGAGI. Between the trimmed V and J ends, which lost 6 bases and 4 bases, there was a span of 13 bases. The CDR3 length is 14 residues.

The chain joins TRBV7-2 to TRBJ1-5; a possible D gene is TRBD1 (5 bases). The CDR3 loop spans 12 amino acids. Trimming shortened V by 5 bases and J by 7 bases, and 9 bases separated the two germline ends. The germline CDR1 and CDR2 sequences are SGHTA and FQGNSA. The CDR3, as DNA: TGTGCCAGCAGCCCGCAGGGACAGCCCCAGCATTTT. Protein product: CASSPQGQPQHF.

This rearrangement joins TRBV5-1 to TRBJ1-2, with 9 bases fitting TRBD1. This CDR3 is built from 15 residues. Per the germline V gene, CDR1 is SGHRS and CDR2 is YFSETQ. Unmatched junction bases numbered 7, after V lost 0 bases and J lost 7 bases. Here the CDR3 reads CASSLDGTGRGGYTF. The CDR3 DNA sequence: TGCGCCAGCAGCTTGGATGGGACAGGGAGGGGTGGCTACACCTTC. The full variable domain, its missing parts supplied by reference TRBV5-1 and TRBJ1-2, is KAGVTQTPRYLIKTRGQQVTLSCSPISGHRSVSWYQQTPGQGLQFLFEYFSETQRNKGNFPGRFSGRQFSNSRSEMNVSTLELGDSALYLCASSLDGTGRGGYTFGSGTRLTVV.

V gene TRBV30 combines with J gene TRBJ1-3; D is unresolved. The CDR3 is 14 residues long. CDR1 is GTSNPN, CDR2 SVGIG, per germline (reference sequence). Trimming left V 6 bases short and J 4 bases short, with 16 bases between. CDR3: CACPGRGVGNTIYF. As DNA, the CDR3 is TGTGCCTGTCCCGGGCGGGGAGTAGGAAACACCATATATTTT.

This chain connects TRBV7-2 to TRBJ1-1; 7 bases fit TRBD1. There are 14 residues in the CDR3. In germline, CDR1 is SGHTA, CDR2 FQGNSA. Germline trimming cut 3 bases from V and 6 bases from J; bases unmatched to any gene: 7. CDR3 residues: CASSLTGLGAEAFF. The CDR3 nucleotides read TGTGCCAGCAGCTTGACAGGGTTGGGAGCTGAAGCTTTCTTT.

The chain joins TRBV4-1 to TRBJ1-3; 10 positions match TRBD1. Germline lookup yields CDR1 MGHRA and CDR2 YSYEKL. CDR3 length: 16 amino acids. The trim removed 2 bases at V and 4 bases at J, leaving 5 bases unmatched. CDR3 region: CASSQPDRGRGNTIYF. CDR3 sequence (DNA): TGCGCCAGCAGCCAACCCGACAGGGGGCGCGGAAACACCATATATTTT.

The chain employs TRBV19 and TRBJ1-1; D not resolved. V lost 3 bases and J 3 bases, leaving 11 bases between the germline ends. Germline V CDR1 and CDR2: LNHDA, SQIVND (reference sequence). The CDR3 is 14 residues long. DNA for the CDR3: TGTGCCAGTAGTATGTCTCGGGGTGACACTGAAGCTTTCTTT. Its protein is CASSMSRGDTEAFF.